This passage covers 5 T cell receptor beta chains from one sample sequenced in a study of T cell responses to AZD1222 COVID-19 vaccine (dated by TCRdb to the early 2020s). Library preparation used the immunoSEQ multiplex PCR assay. The source is immuneACCESS, and TCRdb retained only in-frame sequences with V and J called. Part of the clones is not carried over; for the studies checked, unresolved V genes explain less than half of this, and the remainder is unexplained. Across this sample there are about 120,000 clones, with about 89% seen only once. The top ten constitute more than 9% of the sample. The meaning of the sample's time point label: baseline before first vaccination. Sequencing used peripheral blood, obtained on day 0 of AZD1222 vaccination. The receptors shown here come from an adult in good health.

A single count supports this clone. Here the CDR3 DNA reads TGCGCCAGCAGCTTGGGTGTAGAGCCCCACGAGCAGTACTTC. It translates to CASSLGVEPHEQYF. The chain recombines TRBV5-1 with TRBJ2-7; D ambiguous. The CDR3 covers 14 residues. The germline CDR1 and CDR2 sequences are SGHRS and YFSETQ. Trimming took off 0 bases at V and 5 bases at J, with 12 bases between the two ends.

CDR3 amino acids: CASGLVGGGGVGEQYF. The CDR3 DNA reads TGTGCTAGTGGTTTGGTGGGCGGAGGAGGGGTCGGCGAGCAGTACTTC. The rearrangement links TRBV12-5 to TRBJ2-7, with D perhaps matching TRBD2 (6 bases). The CDR3 consists of 16 residues. Deletions cut 0 bases from V and 6 bases from J, with 18 bases between. CDR1 LGHNT and CDR2 FRNRAP come from the germline V gene. The entire variable domain, with the rest obtained from reference TRBV12-5 and TRBJ2-7, is as follows: DARVTQTPRHKVTEMGQEVTMRCQPILGHNTVFWYRQTMMQGLELLAYFRNRAPLDDSGMPKDRFSAEMPDATLATLKIQPSEPRDSAVYFCASGLVGGGGVGEQYFGPGTRLTVT.

The chain recombines TRBV3-1 (or the pseudogene TRBV3-2) with TRBJ1-2; 10 nucleotides line up with TRBD1. Germline lookup yields CDR1 LGHDT and CDR2 YNNKEL (reference sequence). CDR3 length: 14 amino acids. V lost 4 bases, J lost 7 bases, and 6 bases stayed unmatched. The CDR3 nucleotides read TGTGCCAGCAGCCCCCGGACAGGGGGATTTGGCTACACCTTC. Translating it yields CASSPRTGGFGYTF.

The chain carries TRBV9 and TRBJ2-1, with no clear D. V lost 1 base, J lost 3 bases, and 5 bases lay in between. The CDR3 has 13 amino acids. Germline V gives CDR1 SGDLS, CDR2 YYNGEE. In DNA form, the CDR3 reads TGTGCCAGCAGCGTATCTGACTACAATGAGCAGTTCTTC. It codes for CASSVSDYNEQFF.

The chain links TRBV19 to TRBJ2-1; D possibly corresponds to TRBD2 (8 bases). The CDR3 totals 15 residues. Germline CDR1 reads LNHDA; CDR2 reads SQIVND (reference sequence). The V end lost 3 bases, the J end lost 5 bases, and 14 bases lay between the germline ends. For the CDR3, the DNA is TGTGCCAGTAGTATTTTAGCGGGACAGCACAATGAGCAGTTCTTC. It translates to CASSILAGQHNEQFF.